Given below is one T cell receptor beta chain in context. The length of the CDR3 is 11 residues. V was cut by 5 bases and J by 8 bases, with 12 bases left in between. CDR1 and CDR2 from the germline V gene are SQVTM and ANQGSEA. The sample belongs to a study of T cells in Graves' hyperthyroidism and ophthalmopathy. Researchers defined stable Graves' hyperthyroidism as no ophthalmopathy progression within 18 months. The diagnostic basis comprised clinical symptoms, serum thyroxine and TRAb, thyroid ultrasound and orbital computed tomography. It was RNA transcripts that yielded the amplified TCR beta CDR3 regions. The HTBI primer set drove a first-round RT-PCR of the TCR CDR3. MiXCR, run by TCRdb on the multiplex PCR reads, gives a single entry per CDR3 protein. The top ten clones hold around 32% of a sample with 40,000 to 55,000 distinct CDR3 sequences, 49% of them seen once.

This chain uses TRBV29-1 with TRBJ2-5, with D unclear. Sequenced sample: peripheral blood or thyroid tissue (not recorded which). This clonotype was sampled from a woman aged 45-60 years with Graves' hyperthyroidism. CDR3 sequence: CSVFGANTQYF. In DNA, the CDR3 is TGCAGCGTTTTCGGCGCGAACACCCAGTACTTC.